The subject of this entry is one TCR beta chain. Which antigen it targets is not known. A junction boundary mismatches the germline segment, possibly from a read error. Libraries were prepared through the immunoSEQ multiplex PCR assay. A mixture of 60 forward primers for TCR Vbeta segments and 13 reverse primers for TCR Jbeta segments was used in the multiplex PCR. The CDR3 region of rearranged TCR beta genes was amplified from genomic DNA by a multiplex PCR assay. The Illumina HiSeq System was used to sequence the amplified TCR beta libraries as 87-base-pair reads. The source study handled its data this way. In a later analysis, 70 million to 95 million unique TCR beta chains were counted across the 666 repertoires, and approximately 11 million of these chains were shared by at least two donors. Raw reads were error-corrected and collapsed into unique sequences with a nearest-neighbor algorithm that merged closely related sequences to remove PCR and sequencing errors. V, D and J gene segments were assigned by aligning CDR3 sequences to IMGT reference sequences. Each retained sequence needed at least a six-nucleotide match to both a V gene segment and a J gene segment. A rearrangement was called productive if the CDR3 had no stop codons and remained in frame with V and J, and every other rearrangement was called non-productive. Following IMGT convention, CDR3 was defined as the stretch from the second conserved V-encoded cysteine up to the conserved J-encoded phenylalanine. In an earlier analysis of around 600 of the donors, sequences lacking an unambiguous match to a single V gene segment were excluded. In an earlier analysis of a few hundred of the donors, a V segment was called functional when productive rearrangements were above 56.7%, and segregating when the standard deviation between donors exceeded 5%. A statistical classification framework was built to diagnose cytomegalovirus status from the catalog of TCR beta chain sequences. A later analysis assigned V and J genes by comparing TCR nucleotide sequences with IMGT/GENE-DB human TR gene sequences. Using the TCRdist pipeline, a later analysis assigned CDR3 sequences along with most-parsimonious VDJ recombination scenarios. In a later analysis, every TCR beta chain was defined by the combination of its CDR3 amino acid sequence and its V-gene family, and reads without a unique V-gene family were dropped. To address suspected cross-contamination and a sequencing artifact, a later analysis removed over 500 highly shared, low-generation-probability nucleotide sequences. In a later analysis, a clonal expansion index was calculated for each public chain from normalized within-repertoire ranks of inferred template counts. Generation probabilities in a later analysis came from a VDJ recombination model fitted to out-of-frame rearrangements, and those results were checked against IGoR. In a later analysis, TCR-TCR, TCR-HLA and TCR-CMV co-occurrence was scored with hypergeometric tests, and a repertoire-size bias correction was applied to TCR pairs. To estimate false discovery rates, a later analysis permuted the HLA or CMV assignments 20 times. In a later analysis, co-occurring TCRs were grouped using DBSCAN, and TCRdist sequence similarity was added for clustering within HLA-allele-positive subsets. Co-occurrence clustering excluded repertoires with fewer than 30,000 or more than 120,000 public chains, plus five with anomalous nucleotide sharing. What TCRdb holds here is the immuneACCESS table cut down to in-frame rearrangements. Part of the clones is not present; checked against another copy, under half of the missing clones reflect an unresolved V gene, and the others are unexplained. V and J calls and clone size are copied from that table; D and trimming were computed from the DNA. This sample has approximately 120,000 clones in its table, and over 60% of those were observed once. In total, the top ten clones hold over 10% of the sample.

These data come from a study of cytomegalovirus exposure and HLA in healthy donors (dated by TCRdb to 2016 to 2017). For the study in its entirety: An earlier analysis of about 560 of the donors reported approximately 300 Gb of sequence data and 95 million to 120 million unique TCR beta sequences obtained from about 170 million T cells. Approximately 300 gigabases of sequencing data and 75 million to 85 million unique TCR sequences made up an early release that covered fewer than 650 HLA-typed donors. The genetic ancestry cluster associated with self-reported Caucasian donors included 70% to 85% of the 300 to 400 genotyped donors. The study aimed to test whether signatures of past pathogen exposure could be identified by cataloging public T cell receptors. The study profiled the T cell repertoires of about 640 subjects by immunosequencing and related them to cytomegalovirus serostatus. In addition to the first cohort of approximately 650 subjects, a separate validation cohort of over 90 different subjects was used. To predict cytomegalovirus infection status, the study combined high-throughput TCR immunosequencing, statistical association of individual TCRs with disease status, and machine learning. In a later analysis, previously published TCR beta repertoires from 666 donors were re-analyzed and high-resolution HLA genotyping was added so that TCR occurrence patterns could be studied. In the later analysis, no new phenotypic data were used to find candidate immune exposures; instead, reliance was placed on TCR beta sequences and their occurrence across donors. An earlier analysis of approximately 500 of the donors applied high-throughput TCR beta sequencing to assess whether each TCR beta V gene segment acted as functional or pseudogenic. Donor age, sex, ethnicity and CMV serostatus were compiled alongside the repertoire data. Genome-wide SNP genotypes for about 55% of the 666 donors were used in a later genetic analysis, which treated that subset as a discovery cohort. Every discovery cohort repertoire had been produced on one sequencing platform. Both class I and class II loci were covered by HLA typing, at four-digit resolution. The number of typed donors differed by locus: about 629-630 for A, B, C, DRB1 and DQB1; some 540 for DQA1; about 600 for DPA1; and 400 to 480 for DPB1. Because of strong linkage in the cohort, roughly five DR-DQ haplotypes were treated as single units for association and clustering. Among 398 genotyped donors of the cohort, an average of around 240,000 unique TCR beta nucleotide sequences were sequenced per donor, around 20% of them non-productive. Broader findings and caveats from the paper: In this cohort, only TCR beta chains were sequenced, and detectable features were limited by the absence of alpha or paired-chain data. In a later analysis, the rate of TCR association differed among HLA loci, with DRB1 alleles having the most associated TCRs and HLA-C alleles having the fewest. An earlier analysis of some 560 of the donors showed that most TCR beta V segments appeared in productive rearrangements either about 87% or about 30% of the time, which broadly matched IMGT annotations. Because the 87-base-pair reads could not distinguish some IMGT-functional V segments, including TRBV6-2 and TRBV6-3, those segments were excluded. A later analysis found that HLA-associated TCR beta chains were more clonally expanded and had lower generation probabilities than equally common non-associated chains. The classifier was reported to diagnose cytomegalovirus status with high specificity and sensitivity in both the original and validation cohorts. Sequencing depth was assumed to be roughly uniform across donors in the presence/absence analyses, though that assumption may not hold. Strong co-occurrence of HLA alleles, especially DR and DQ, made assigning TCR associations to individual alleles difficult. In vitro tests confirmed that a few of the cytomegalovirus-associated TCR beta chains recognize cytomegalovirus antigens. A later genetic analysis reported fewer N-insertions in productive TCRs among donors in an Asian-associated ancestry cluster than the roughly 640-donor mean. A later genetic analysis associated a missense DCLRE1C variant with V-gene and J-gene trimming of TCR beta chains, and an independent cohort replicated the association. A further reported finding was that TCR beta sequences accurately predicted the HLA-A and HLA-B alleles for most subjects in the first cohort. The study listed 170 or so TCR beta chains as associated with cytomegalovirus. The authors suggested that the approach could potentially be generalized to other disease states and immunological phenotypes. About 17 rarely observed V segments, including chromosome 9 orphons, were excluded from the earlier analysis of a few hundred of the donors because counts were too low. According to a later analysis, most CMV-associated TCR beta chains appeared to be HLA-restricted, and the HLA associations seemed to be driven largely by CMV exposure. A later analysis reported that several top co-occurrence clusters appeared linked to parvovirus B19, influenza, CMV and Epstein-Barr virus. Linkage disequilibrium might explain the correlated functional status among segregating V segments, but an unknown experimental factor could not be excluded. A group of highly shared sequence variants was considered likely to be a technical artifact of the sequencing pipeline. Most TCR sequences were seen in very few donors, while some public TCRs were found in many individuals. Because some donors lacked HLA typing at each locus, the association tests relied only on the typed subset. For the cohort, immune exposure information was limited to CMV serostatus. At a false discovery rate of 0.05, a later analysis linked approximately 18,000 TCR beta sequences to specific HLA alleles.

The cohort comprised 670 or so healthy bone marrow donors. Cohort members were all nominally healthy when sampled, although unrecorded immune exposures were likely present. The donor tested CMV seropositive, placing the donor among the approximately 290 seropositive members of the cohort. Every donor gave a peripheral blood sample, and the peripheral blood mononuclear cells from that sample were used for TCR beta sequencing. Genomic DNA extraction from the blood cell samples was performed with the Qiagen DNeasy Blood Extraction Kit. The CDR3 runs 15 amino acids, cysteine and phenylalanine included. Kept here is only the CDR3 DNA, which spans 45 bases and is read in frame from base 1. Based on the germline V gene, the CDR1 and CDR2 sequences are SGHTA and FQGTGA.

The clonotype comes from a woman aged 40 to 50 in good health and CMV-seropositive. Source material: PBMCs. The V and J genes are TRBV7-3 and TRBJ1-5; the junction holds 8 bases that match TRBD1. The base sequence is TGTGCCAGCAGCAACCGGACAGGGAACGATCAACCCCAGCATTTT. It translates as CASSNRTGNDQPQHF.